Reported below is one TCR beta chain. The antigen remains undetermined. V dropped 4 bases and J dropped 6 bases, with 13 bases sitting between them. Germline V gene data show CDR1 as SQVTM and CDR2 as ANQGSEA. The CDR3 totals 13 residues. The data originate from a study of T cell responses to AZD1222 COVID-19 vaccine. For the study at large: Pooling was applied to second doses at about 4 or about 12 weeks. Overall study findings and caveats: Two doses of AZD1222 preceded a rise in Spike-specific TCR breadth and depth. Regions left unmutated in variants are reportedly the target of nearly half of spike-specific TCRs.

Assay used: immunoSEQ multiplex PCR; TCRdb lists only in-frame clones, some missing. The table has around 110,000 clones, about 86% seen once. The sequence was collected from an adult in good health. The material sequenced was peripheral blood, taken on day 0 of AZD1222 vaccination. V gene TRBV29-1 combines with J gene TRBJ2-1; D could derive from TRBD1 or TRBD2 (5 bases each). For the CDR3, the DNA is TGCAGCGTTGTTGGGACCCTCCGCAATGAGCAGTTCTTC. This translates into CSVVGTLRNEQFF.